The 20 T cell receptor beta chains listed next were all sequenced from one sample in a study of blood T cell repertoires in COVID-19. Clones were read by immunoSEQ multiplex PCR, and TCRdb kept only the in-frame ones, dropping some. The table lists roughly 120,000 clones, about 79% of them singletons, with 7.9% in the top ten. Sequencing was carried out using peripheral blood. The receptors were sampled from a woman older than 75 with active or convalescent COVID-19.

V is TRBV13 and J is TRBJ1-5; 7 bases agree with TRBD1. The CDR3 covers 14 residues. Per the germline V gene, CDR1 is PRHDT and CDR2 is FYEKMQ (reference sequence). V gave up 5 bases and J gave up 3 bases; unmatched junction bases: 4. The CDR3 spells CASSLTGDNQPQHF. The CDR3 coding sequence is TGTGCCAGCAGCCTTACAGGGGACAATCAGCCCCAGCATTTT.

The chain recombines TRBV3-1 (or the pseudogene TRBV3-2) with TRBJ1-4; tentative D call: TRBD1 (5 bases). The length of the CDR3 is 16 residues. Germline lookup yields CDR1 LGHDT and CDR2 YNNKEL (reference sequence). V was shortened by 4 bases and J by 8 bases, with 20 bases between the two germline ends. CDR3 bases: TGTGCCAGCAGCCTTCGACCTGGCCAGGGAGGGGAAAAACTGTTTTTT. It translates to CASSLRPGQGGEKLFF.

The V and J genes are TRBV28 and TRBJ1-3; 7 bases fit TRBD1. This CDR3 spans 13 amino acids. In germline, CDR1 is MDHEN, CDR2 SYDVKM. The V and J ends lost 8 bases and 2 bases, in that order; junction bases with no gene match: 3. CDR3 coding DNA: TGTGCCAGCGAGACAGGGACTGGAAACACCATATATTTT. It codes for CASETGTGNTIYF. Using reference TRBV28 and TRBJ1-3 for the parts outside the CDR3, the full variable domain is DVKVTQSSRYLVKRTGEKVFLECVQDMDHENMFWYRQDPGLGLRLIYFSYDVKMKEKGDIPEGYSVSREKKERFSLILESASTNQTSMYLCASETGTGNTIYFGEGSWLTVV.

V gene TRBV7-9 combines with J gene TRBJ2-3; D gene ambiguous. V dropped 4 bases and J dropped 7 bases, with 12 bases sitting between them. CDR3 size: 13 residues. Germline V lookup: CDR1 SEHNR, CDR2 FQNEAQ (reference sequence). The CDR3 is CASSSSLSHTQYF. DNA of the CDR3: TGTGCCAGCAGCTCTAGTTTAAGTCATACGCAGTATTTT.

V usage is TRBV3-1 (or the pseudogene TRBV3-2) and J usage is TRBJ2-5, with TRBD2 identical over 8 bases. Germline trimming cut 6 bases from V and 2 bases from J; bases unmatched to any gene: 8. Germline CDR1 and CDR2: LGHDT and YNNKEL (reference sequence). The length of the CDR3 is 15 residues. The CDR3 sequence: CASSRTSGEQETQYF. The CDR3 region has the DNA TGTGCCAGCAGTCGCACTAGCGGAGAACAAGAGACCCAGTACTTC.

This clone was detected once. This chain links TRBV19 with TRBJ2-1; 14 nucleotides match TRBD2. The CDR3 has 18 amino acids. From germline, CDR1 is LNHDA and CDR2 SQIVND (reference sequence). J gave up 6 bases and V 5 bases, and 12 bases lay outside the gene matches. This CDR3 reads CASSPNTGTSGRSNEQFF. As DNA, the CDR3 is TGTGCCAGTAGTCCGAATACCGGGACTAGCGGGAGAAGCAATGAGCAGTTCTTC.

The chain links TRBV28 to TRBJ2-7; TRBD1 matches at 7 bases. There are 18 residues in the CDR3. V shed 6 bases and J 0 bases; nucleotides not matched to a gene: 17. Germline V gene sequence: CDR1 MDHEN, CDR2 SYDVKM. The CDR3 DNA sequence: TGTGCCAGCAGCTTAAAACGTCACAGGGGCAGGGGCTCCTACGAGCAGTACTTC. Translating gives CASSLKRHRGRGSYEQYF.

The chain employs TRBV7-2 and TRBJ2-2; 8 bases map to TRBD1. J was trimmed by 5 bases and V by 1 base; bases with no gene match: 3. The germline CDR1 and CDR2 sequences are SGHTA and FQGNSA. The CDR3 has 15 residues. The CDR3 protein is CASSLGTGRTGELFF. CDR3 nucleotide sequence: TGTGCCAGCAGCTTAGGGACAGGGAGAACCGGGGAGCTGTTTTTT.

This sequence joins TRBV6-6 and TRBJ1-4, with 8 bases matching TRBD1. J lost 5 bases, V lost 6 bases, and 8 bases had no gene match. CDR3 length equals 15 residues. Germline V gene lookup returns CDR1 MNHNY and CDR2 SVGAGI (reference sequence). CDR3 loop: CASRPGTGENEKLFF. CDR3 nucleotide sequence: TGTGCCAGCAGGCCCGGGACAGGTGAAAATGAAAAACTGTTTTTT.

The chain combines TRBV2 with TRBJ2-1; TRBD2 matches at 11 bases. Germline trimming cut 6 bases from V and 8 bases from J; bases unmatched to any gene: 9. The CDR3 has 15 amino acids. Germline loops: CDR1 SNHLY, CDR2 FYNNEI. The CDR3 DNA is TGTGCCAGCAGCGAAACTAGCGGGAGTTGGGATGAGCAGTTCTTC. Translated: CASSETSGSWDEQFF.

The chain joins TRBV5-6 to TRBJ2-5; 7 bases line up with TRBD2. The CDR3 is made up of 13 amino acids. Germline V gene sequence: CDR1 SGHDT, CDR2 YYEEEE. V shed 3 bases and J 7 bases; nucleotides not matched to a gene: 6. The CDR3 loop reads CASSWGGEATQYF. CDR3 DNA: TGTGCCAGCAGCTGGGGGGGAGAGGCGACCCAGTACTTC.

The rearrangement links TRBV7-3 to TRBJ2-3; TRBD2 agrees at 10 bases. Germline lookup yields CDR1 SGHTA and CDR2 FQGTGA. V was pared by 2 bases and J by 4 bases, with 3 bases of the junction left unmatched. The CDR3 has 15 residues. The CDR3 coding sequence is TGTGCCAGCAGCTTACCTACTAGCGGGGCAGATACGCAGTATTTT. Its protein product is CASSLPTSGADTQYF. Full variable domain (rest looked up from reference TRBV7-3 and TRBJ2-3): GAGVSQTPSNKVTEKGKYVELRCDPISGHTALYWYRQSLGQGPEFLIYFQGTGAADDSGLPNDRFFAVRPEGSVSTLKIQRTERGDSAVYLCASSLPTSGADTQYFGPGTRLTVL.

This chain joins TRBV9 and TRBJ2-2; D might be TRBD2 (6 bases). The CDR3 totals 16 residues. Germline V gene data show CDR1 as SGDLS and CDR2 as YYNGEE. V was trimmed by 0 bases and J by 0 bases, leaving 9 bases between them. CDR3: CASSVGPGANTGELFF. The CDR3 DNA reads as TGTGCCAGCAGCGTAGGTCCGGGGGCGAACACCGGGGAGCTGTTTTTT.

The CDR3 nucleotides are TGTGCCAGTAGTATTCGACAGGCTATAAGCAATCAGCCCCAGCATTTT. Its protein is CASSIRQAISNQPQHF. This chain uses TRBV19 with TRBJ1-5, with D tentatively TRBD1 (6 bases). The CDR3 is 16 amino acids. Trimming cost V 3 bases and J 1 base, with 13 bases left between them. The V gene's germline CDR1 is LNHDA and CDR2 SQIVND (reference sequence).

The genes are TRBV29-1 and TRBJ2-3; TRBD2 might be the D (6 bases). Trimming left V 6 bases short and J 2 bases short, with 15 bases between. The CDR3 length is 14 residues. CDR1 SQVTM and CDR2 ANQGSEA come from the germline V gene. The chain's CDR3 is CSVKAGWTTDTQYF. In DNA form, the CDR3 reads TGCAGCGTCAAAGCGGGTTGGACCACAGATACGCAGTATTTT.

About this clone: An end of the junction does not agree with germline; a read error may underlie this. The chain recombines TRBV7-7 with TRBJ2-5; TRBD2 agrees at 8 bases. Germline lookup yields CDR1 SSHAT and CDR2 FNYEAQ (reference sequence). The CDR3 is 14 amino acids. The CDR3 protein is CASSRVREVETQYF. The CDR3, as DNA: TGTGCTAGCAGCCGGGTGCGGGAGGTTGAGACCCAGTACTTC.

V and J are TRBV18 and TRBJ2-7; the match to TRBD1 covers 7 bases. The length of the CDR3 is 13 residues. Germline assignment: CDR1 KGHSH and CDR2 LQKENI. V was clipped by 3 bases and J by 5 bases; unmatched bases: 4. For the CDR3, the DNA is TGTGCCAGCTCACCGACAGGGAACCACGAGCAGTACTTC. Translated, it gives CASSPTGNHEQYF. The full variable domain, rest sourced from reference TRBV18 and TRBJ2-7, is NAGVMQNPRHLVRRRGQEARLRCSPMKGHSHVYWYRQLPEEGLKFMVYLQKENIIDESGMPKERFSAEFPKEGPSILRIQQVVRGDSAAYFCASSPTGNHEQYFGPGTRLTVT.

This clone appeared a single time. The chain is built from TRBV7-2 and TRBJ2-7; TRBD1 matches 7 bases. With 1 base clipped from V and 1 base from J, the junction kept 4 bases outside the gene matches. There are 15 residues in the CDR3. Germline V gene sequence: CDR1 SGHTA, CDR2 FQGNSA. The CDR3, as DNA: TGTGCCAGCAGCTTAGAGAGGGGGCGATCCTACGAGCAGTACTTC. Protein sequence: CASSLERGRSYEQYF.

Here the CDR3 DNA reads TGTGCCAGCAGTACACCGGGACAGGGCGTAGGGGGCTACACCTTC. Translating it yields CASSTPGQGVGGYTF. The J gene is TRBJ1-2, the V gene TRBV28; 9 bases match TRBD1. With 5 bases clipped from V and 8 bases from J, the junction kept 12 bases outside the gene matches. This CDR3 has 15 residues. CDR1 is MDHEN and CDR2 is SYDVKM in the germline V gene.

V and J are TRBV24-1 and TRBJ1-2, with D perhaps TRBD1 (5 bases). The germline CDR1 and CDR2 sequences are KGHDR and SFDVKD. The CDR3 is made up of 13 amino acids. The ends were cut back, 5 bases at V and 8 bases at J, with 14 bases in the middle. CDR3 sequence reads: CATSARGAWGYTF. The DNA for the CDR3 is TGTGCCACCAGTGCTCGTGGGGCGTGGGGCTACACCTTC.